The rows below give T cell receptor beta chains drawn from one sample of a study of CD8 T cells in ankylosing spondylitis. Each CDR3 protein gets one entry after TCRdb re-called the 5' RACE reads with MiXCR. The table lists 220,000 or so distinct CDR3 sequences, about 16% of them singletons. Sequencing used blood, either unsorted or a sorted T cell fraction (not recorded which). These receptors were obtained from a male donor with ankylosing spondylitis. CDR3s include the opening cysteine and the closing phenylalanine or tryptophan. The D gene is left open where the match is weak. Clone size appears in some rows only: once, few, many, or a class for an expanded clone.

v_call: TRBV28
j_call: TRBJ2-7
d_call: .
clone_size: few
cdr3_aa: CASSLRQVRVEQYF
cdr3_nt: TGTGCCAGCAGTTTGCGACAGGTCCGGGTCGAGCAGTACTTC

v_call: TRBV29-1
j_call: TRBJ2-1
d_call: TRBD2
clone_size: few
cdr3_aa: CSVIHSTSGYIYNEQFF
cdr3_nt: TGCAGCGTTATACATTCGACTAGCGGATACATTTACAATGAGCAGTTCTTC

v_call: TRBV4-3
j_call: TRBJ2-1
d_call: .
clone_size: .
cdr3_aa: CASSQEFLRLYYNEQFF
cdr3_nt: TGCGCCAGCAGCCAAGAATTTCTGAGACTCTACTACAATGAGCAGTTCTTC

v_call: TRBV12-3/TRBV12-4
j_call: TRBJ2-7
d_call: .
clone_size: few
cdr3_aa: CASSSSALSYEQYF
cdr3_nt: TGTGCCAGCAGTTCCTCCGCCCTCTCCTACGAGCAGTACTTC

v_call: TRBV4-2
j_call: TRBJ2-1
d_call: TRBD2
clone_size: .
cdr3_aa: CASSQGLAGGPTSSYNEQFF
cdr3_nt: TGTGCCAGCAGCCAAGGACTAGCGGGGGGCCCGACTAGCTCCTACAATGAGCAGTTCTTC

v_call: TRBV20-1
j_call: TRBJ1-5
d_call: .
clone_size: .
cdr3_aa: CSAIGSSNQPQHF
cdr3_nt: TGCAGTGCTATAGGGAGTAGCAATCAGCCCCAGCATTTT

v_call: TRBV12-3/TRBV12-4
j_call: TRBJ2-2
d_call: TRBD1
clone_size: many
cdr3_aa: CASLDPDRAGTGELFF
cdr3_nt: TGTGCCAGTCTGGACCCCGACAGGGCCGGCACCGGGGAGCTGTTTTTT

v_call: TRBV12-3/TRBV12-4
j_call: TRBJ2-2
d_call: TRBD2
clone_size: .
cdr3_aa: CASILAGDPNTGELFF
cdr3_nt: TGTGCCAGCATCCTAGCGGGAGACCCGAACACCGGGGAGCTGTTTTTT

v_call: TRBV5-1
j_call: TRBJ2-7
d_call: .
clone_size: .
cdr3_aa: CASSLTGPDYEQYF
cdr3_nt: TGCGCCAGCAGCTTGACAGGGCCCGACTACGAGCAGTACTTC

v_call: TRBV19
j_call: TRBJ2-1
d_call: TRBD2
clone_size: .
cdr3_aa: CASSLSSGRPNHNEQFF
cdr3_nt: TGTGCCAGTAGTCTCAGTAGCGGGAGGCCTAACCACAATGAGCAGTTCTTC

v_call: TRBV7-9
j_call: TRBJ1-1
d_call: .
clone_size: .
cdr3_aa: CASSSTTGRNTEAFF
cdr3_nt: TGTGCCAGCAGCTCGACAACAGGGCGCAACACTGAAGCTTTCTTT

v_call: TRBV12-3/TRBV12-4
j_call: TRBJ2-3
d_call: TRBD1
clone_size: once
cdr3_aa: CTSSPPRGRGPTDTQYF
cdr3_nt: TGTACCAGCAGCCCCCCCAGGGGCAGGGGGCCCACAGATACGCAGTATTTT

v_call: TRBV5-1
j_call: TRBJ2-3
d_call: TRBD2
clone_size: few
cdr3_aa: CASSGIGTDTQYF
cdr3_nt: TGCGCCAGTAGCGGGATCGGGACAGATACGCAGTATTTT

v_call: TRBV28
j_call: TRBJ2-1
d_call: TRBD2
clone_size: many
cdr3_aa: CASSQTSGYNEQFF
cdr3_nt: TGTGCCAGCAGTCAGACTAGCGGGTACAATGAGCAGTTCTTC

v_call: TRBV9
j_call: TRBJ1-1
d_call: .
clone_size: .
cdr3_aa: CASSERGDFEAFF
cdr3_nt: TGTGCCAGCAGCGAGAGGGGGGATTTTGAAGCTTTCTTT

v_call: TRBV2
j_call: TRBJ1-2
d_call: TRBD1
clone_size: .
cdr3_aa: CASTDRAGYYGYTF
cdr3_nt: TGTGCCAGCACCGACAGGGCGGGTTACTATGGCTACACCTTC